Listed below are T cell receptor beta chains from one sample, sequenced in a study of beta chain features in type 1 diabetes. Method: immunoSEQ multiplex PCR; TCRdb's copy keeps in-frame clones and lacks some. This sample has hundreds of thousands of clones, with roughly 13% found just once. Sequenced material: naive CD4+ T cells from blood. These receptors were obtained from a man aged 18-30 years with type 1 diabetes. Both conserved end residues are part of each CDR3. Fields, in order: clone size, J gene, V gene, D gene, CDR3 protein, CDR3 DNA. D genes are given only for firm matches. Part of the rows lack a size; the others show once, few, many or a class for expanded clones.

abundance: .
j_gene: TRBJ1-6
v_gene: TRBV6-5
d_gene: .
CDR3aa: CASSYEGSLRPLHF
CDR3nt: TGTGCCAGCAGTTACGAAGGTTCCCTCCGTCCCCTCCACTTT

abundance: .
j_gene: TRBJ1-6
v_gene: TRBV7-2
d_gene: .
CDR3aa: CASSLGRPNSPLHF
CDR3nt: TGTGCCAGCAGCTTGGGGAGACCTAATTCACCCCTCCACTTT

abundance: .
j_gene: TRBJ2-5
v_gene: TRBV10-3
d_gene: .
CDR3aa: CAISGAGETQYF
CDR3nt: TGTGCCATCAGTGGGGCGGGAGAGACCCAGTACTTC

abundance: few
j_gene: TRBJ2-5
v_gene: TRBV30
d_gene: .
CDR3aa: CAWSVLETQYF
CDR3nt: TGTGCCTGGAGTGTGCTTGAGACCCAGTACTTC

abundance: .
j_gene: TRBJ1-3
v_gene: TRBV5-8
d_gene: .
CDR3aa: CASSLVSFAGNTIYF
CDR3nt: TGTGCCAGCAGCTTGGTTTCGTTCGCTGGAAACACCATATATTTT

abundance: few
j_gene: TRBJ1-1
v_gene: TRBV6-5
d_gene: TRBD1
CDR3aa: CASSSSRQGEAFF
CDR3nt: TGTGCCAGCAGTTCATCCCGACAGGGTGAAGCTTTCTTT

abundance: .
j_gene: TRBJ2-7
v_gene: TRBV2
d_gene: .
CDR3aa: CASSAVGYEQYF
CDR3nt: TGTGCCAGCAGTGCAGTAGGGTACGAGCAGTACTTC

abundance: .
j_gene: TRBJ2-5
v_gene: TRBV5-1
d_gene: TRBD1
CDR3aa: CASSPGGTGETQYF
CDR3nt: TGCGCCAGCAGCCCGGGCGGGACAGGGGAGACCCAGTACTTC

abundance: .
j_gene: TRBJ1-5
v_gene: TRBV27
d_gene: .
CDR3aa: CASSLKGYSNQPQHF
CDR3nt: TGTGCCAGCAGTTTAAAGGGCTATAGCAATCAGCCCCAGCATTTT

abundance: few
j_gene: TRBJ1-1
v_gene: TRBV30
d_gene: .
CDR3aa: CAWSVRSLSTEAFF
CDR3nt: TGTGCCTGGAGTGTAAGGAGCCTCAGCACTGAAGCTTTCTTT

abundance: .
j_gene: TRBJ1-5
v_gene: TRBV30
d_gene: .
CDR3aa: CAWTRGTTNQPQHF
CDR3nt: TGTGCCTGGACACGGGGGACGACGAATCAGCCCCAGCATTTT

abundance: few
j_gene: TRBJ2-7
v_gene: TRBV19
d_gene: .
CDR3aa: CASSHREISHYEQYF
CDR3nt: TGTGCCAGTAGTCACAGGGAGATATCTCACTACGAGCAGTACTTC

abundance: .
j_gene: TRBJ1-2
v_gene: TRBV30
d_gene: .
CDR3aa: CAWSSLNYGYTF
CDR3nt: TGTGCCTGGAGCTCCTTGAACTATGGCTACACCTTC

abundance: few
j_gene: TRBJ1-5
v_gene: TRBV7-9
d_gene: .
CDR3aa: CASSLVRPINQPQHF
CDR3nt: TGTGCCAGCAGCTTAGTACGACCGATCAATCAGCCCCAGCATTTT

abundance: .
j_gene: TRBJ1-1
v_gene: TRBV7-3
d_gene: TRBD1
CDR3aa: CASSPGTGVDEAFF
CDR3nt: TGTGCCAGCAGTCCCGGGACAGGGGTGGATGAAGCTTTCTTT

abundance: few
j_gene: TRBJ1-2
v_gene: TRBV28
d_gene: .
CDR3aa: CASRTSGQYGYTF
CDR3nt: TGTGCCAGCAGGACTAGTGGACAGTATGGCTACACCTTC

abundance: few
j_gene: TRBJ1-1
v_gene: TRBV19
d_gene: TRBD1
CDR3aa: CASSAPAGTGNTEAFF
CDR3nt: TGTGCCAGTAGTGCCCCCGCCGGGACAGGGAACACTGAAGCTTTCTTT

abundance: .
j_gene: TRBJ1-6
v_gene: TRBV5-1
d_gene: TRBD1
CDR3aa: CASSTDRDYNSPLHF
CDR3nt: TGCGCCAGCAGCACAGACAGGGACTATAATTCACCCCTCCACTTT

abundance: .
j_gene: TRBJ2-1
v_gene: TRBV7-7
d_gene: .
CDR3aa: CASSPGSEGGEQFF
CDR3nt: TGTGCTAGCAGCCCAGGAAGCGAGGGAGGTGAGCAGTTCTTC

abundance: .
j_gene: TRBJ1-2
v_gene: TRBV28
d_gene: TRBD1
CDR3aa: CASSSGQAYGYTF
CDR3nt: TGTGCCAGCAGCTCTGGACAGGCTTATGGCTACACCTTC

abundance: few
j_gene: TRBJ2-3
v_gene: TRBV30
d_gene: .
CDR3aa: CAWSPSTDTQYF
CDR3nt: TGTGCCTGGAGCCCCTCCACAGATACGCAGTATTTT

abundance: few
j_gene: TRBJ2-7
v_gene: TRBV20-1
d_gene: .
CDR3aa: CSASGEQYF
CDR3nt: TGCAGTGCTAGCGGCGAGCAGTACTTC

abundance: few
j_gene: TRBJ2-3
v_gene: TRBV5-1
d_gene: .
CDR3aa: CASSLGSSATSTDTQYF
CDR3nt: TGCGCCAGCAGCTTGGGGTCCAGCGCCACTAGCACAGATACGCAGTATTTT

abundance: .
j_gene: TRBJ2-7
v_gene: TRBV7-2
d_gene: .
CDR3aa: CASSLTDYEQYF
CDR3nt: TGTGCCAGCAGCCTCACCGACTACGAGCAGTACTTC

abundance: few
j_gene: TRBJ2-5
v_gene: TRBV13
d_gene: .
CDR3aa: CASSWGQETQYF
CDR3nt: TGTGCCAGCAGCTGGGGACAAGAGACCCAGTACTTC

abundance: .
j_gene: TRBJ1-1
v_gene: TRBV7-2
d_gene: .
CDR3aa: CASSSGRQATEAFF
CDR3nt: TGTGCCAGCTCCTCTGGGAGGCAGGCCACTGAAGCTTTCTTT

abundance: .
j_gene: TRBJ1-1
v_gene: TRBV15
d_gene: .
CDR3aa: CATSRDAGSAFF
CDR3nt: TGTGCCACCAGCAGAGATGCAGGGTCGGCTTTCTTT

abundance: few
j_gene: TRBJ2-2
v_gene: TRBV7-7
d_gene: .
CDR3aa: CASSLPGAGTGELFF
CDR3nt: TGTGCTAGCAGCTTACCGGGGGCGGGGACCGGGGAGCTGTTTTTT

abundance: .
j_gene: TRBJ1-2
v_gene: TRBV18
d_gene: TRBD1
CDR3aa: CASSPPAGGVGYTF
CDR3nt: TGTGCCAGCTCACCGCCCGCAGGGGGAGTTGGCTACACCTTC

abundance: .
j_gene: TRBJ2-5
v_gene: TRBV5-1
d_gene: .
CDR3aa: CASSLGGGQETQYF
CDR3nt: TGCGCCAGCAGCTTGGGAGGGGGACAAGAGACCCAGTACTTC

abundance: few
j_gene: TRBJ1-1
v_gene: TRBV5-1
d_gene: .
CDR3aa: CASSGKWGSRGNTEAFF
CDR3nt: TGCGCCAGCAGCGGCAAATGGGGGAGCAGGGGGAACACTGAAGCTTTCTTT

abundance: .
j_gene: TRBJ1-6
v_gene: TRBV6-5
d_gene: .
CDR3aa: CASSVGIYNSPLHF
CDR3nt: TGTGCCAGCAGTGTCGGGATCTATAATTCACCCCTCCACTTT

abundance: few
j_gene: TRBJ2-7
v_gene: TRBV28
d_gene: .
CDR3aa: CASSSQGVLSYEQYF
CDR3nt: TGTGCCAGCAGTTCACAGGGCGTCCTTTCCTACGAGCAGTACTTC

abundance: few
j_gene: TRBJ1-1
v_gene: TRBV5-6
d_gene: .
CDR3aa: CASSPDGTEAFF
CDR3nt: TGTGCCAGCAGCCCGGACGGCACTGAAGCTTTCTTT

abundance: .
j_gene: TRBJ1-5
v_gene: TRBV19
d_gene: .
CDR3aa: CASSANSLGQPQHF
CDR3nt: TGTGCCAGTAGTGCCAACAGCTTGGGTCAGCCCCAGCATTTT

abundance: .
j_gene: TRBJ2-5
v_gene: TRBV27
d_gene: TRBD2
CDR3aa: CASSSPGLAGEETQYF
CDR3nt: TGTGCCAGCAGTTCCCCGGGACTAGCGGGGGAGGAGACCCAGTACTTC

abundance: .
j_gene: TRBJ1-2
v_gene: TRBV20-1
d_gene: .
CDR3aa: CSARGPHGYTF
CDR3nt: TGCAGTGCTAGAGGGCCTCATGGCTACACCTTC

abundance: .
j_gene: TRBJ2-7
v_gene: TRBV6-5
d_gene: TRBD2
CDR3aa: CASSYRGSGATEQYF
CDR3nt: TGTGCCAGCAGTTACCGCGGTAGCGGGGCTACCGAGCAGTACTTC

abundance: .
j_gene: TRBJ1-1
v_gene: TRBV5-1
d_gene: TRBD1
CDR3aa: CASSQNGQGASTEAFF
CDR3nt: TGCGCCAGCAGCCAAAACGGACAGGGGGCGAGCACTGAAGCTTTCTTT

abundance: few
j_gene: TRBJ2-7
v_gene: TRBV29-1
d_gene: TRBD1
CDR3aa: CSAATGVGIYEQYF
CDR3nt: TGCAGCGCCGCGACAGGGGTTGGTATCTACGAGCAGTACTTC

abundance: .
j_gene: TRBJ2-7
v_gene: TRBV2
d_gene: .
CDR3aa: CASRSLGLSKSYEQYF
CDR3nt: TGTGCCAGCAGGTCCCTCGGACTCTCCAAATCCTACGAGCAGTACTTC

abundance: few
j_gene: TRBJ1-2
v_gene: TRBV19
d_gene: TRBD1
CDR3aa: CASSPDRTNYGYTF
CDR3nt: TGTGCCAGTAGTCCGGACAGGACTAACTATGGCTACACCTTC

abundance: .
j_gene: TRBJ2-2
v_gene: TRBV27
d_gene: .
CDR3aa: CASRELFF
CDR3nt: TGTGCCAGCAGGGAGCTGTTTTTT

abundance: few
j_gene: TRBJ1-4
v_gene: TRBV10-3
d_gene: TRBD1
CDR3aa: CAISPGQGGEKLFF
CDR3nt: TGTGCCATCAGTCCGGGACAGGGCGGTGAAAAACTGTTTTTT

abundance: .
j_gene: TRBJ2-7
v_gene: TRBV6-6
d_gene: .
CDR3aa: CASLEGGGNEQYF
CDR3nt: TGTGCCAGCCTCGAGGGAGGGGGGAACGAGCAGTACTTC